Presented here are 13 T cell receptor beta chains from one specimen sequenced in a study of control samples from healthy donors and cancer patients. Method: immunoSEQ multiplex PCR; TCRdb's copy keeps in-frame clones and lacks some. The data show about 84,000 clones, with around 80% seen just once and under 14% held by the top ten. The specimen sequenced was PBMCs. Receptor source: a man aged 55 to 70 with head and neck cancer.

CDR3 bases: TGTGCCAGCGGTAGATACGGGGAAGGCTACGAGCAGTACTTC. Protein product: CASGRYGEGYEQYF. The chain employs TRBV27 and TRBJ2-7, with D maybe TRBD2 (5 bases). Germline V gene sequence: CDR1 MNHEY, CDR2 SMNVEV (reference sequence). Trimming took off 8 bases at V and 3 bases at J, with 17 bases between the two ends. The CDR3 is made up of 14 amino acids.

The table lists this clone with a count of one. The V gene is TRBV18, the J gene TRBJ2-5; TRBD2 matches 11 bases. The germline CDR1 and CDR2 sequences are KGHSH and LQKENI. Losses at the gene ends were 4 bases for V and 0 bases for J; bases not matched to a gene: 13. CDR3 length equals 19 residues. The CDR3 is CASSRAGTSGAPYQETQYF. The CDR3 coding sequence is TGTGCCAGCTCACGGGCCGGGACTAGCGGAGCTCCGTACCAAGAGACCCAGTACTTC.

V and J are TRBV28 and TRBJ1-3; D uncertain. CDR3 size: 13 residues. Germline V gene lookup returns CDR1 MDHEN and CDR2 SYDVKM. Deletions cut 6 bases from V and 0 bases from J, with 6 bases between. The CDR3 is CASSTNSGNTIYF. In DNA, the CDR3 is TGTGCCAGCAGCACTAACTCTGGAAACACCATATATTTT.

This clone was seen only once. This chain uses TRBV5-1 with TRBJ2-3; TRBD1 matches at 11 bases. J lost 4 bases, V lost 4 bases, and 11 bases had no gene match. The CDR3 runs to 17 residues. CDR1 is SGHRS, CDR2 YFSETQ, per germline. The CDR3 reads CASSLQLRTGGSDTQYF. In DNA, the CDR3 is TGCGCCAGCAGCCTACAACTGAGGACAGGGGGCTCAGATACGCAGTATTTT.

The rearrangement uses TRBV29-1 and TRBJ2-1; D is possibly TRBD1 or TRBD2 (6 bases each). The germline V gene has CDR1 SQVTM and CDR2 ANQGSEA. The CDR3 is made up of 15 amino acids. Trimming stripped 7 bases from V and 1 base from J, with 17 bases between. The chain's CDR3 is CSEGGGGGSYNEQFF. The CDR3 nucleotides are TGCAGCGAAGGAGGGGGAGGAGGTTCCTACAATGAGCAGTTCTTC.

This sequence joins TRBV10-3 and TRBJ2-7; no clear D gene. This CDR3 has 14 amino acids. V lost 0 bases and J lost 2, with 8 bases in between. Germline loops: CDR1 ENHRY, CDR2 SYGVKD. The CDR3 is CAISESSHPYEQYF. CDR3 nucleotides: TGTGCCATCAGTGAGTCTAGCCATCCCTACGAGCAGTACTTC.

V is TRBV6-6 and J is TRBJ2-2; D is unresolved. This CDR3 has 15 amino acids. In germline, CDR1 is MNHNY, CDR2 SVGAGI (reference sequence). V lost 8 bases to trimming and J lost 2 bases, with 15 bases between them. The DNA of the CDR3 is TGTGCCAGCTTCCCACTGGAGCTAAACACCGGGGAGCTGTTTTTT. Translated, it gives CASFPLELNTGELFF.

This chain uses TRBV5-1 with TRBJ2-1; 11 bases match TRBD2. This CDR3 contains 15 residues. J gave up 7 bases and V 3 bases, and 6 bases lay outside the gene matches. Per germline, CDR1 SGHRS and CDR2 YFSETQ. The CDR3 coding sequence is TGCGCCAGCAGCTCTACTAGCGGGAGTGTGAATGAGCAGTTCTTC. Translation gives CASSSTSGSVNEQFF.

The chain is built from TRBV11-2 and TRBJ2-7, with TRBD2 matching 7 bases. V was pared by 4 bases and J by 2 bases, with 8 bases of the junction left unmatched. The CDR3 sequence is 15 residues long. Germline CDR1 and CDR2: SGHAT and FQNNGV. The CDR3 nucleotides are TGTGCCAGCAGCTCTCAAGCGAGCGGGACCTACGAGCAGTACTTC. It encodes CASSSQASGTYEQYF.

With regard to this clone: Within the sample, other DNA sequences also encode this same CDR3. This chain links TRBV10-1 with TRBJ1-1; unclear D gene. This CDR3 contains 13 residues. Germline V lookup: CDR1 WNHNN, CDR2 SYGVQD (reference sequence). Trimming stripped 5 bases from V and 5 bases from J, with 12 bases between. Here the CDR3 reads CASSPRSDTEAFF. The CDR3, as DNA: TGCGCCAGCAGTCCCCGGAGTGATACTGAAGCTTTCTTT.

The chain uses TRBV30 and TRBJ1-6; no definite D call. The germline CDR1 and CDR2 sequences are GTSNPN and SVGIG (reference sequence). The CDR3 totals 13 residues. V shed 1 base and J shed 10 bases, with 11 bases lying between them. This CDR3 reads CAWSEFGGSPLHF. CDR3 nucleotides: TGTGCCTGGAGTGAATTCGGTGGATCACCCCTCCACTTT.

This rearrangement joins TRBV25-1 to TRBJ1-6; D gene uncertain. Germline CDR1 reads MGHDK; CDR2 reads SYGVNS. The CDR3 runs to 14 residues. V lost 3 bases, J lost 4 bases, and 7 bases lay in between. The CDR3 spells CASSESQYNSPLHF. CDR3 bases: TGTGCCAGCAGTGAGTCTCAATATAATTCACCCCTCCACTTT.

This chain joins TRBV6-5 and TRBJ2-7; 14 bases are shared with TRBD2. With 7 bases clipped from V and 3 bases from J, the junction kept 5 bases outside the gene matches. The CDR3 contains 15 residues. Germline lookup yields CDR1 MNHEY and CDR2 SVGAGI. Here the CDR3 reads CASIRLAGGLYEQYF. The CDR3 DNA reads as TGTGCCAGCATTAGACTAGCGGGAGGGCTCTACGAGCAGTACTTC.